This TCR beta chain is from a study of shared clonotypes between healthy human individuals. The CDR3 consists of 13 residues. Germline values: CDR1 SGHNT, CDR2 YENEEA. The V gene end was trimmed by 6 bases and the J gene end by 0 bases; junction bases not matched to a gene: 1. Spread over ten immunoSEQ deep assay plates, unsorted PBMC DNA underwent sequencing. Sequenced by immunoSEQ multiplex PCR; TCRdb stores in-frame clones only, minus some. The repertoire includes approximately 500,000 clones, around 73% of them detected once, and more than 10% sits in the top ten. The sequence was collected from a middle-aged woman in good health. Some clones in this sample may be carry-over from other donors' samples. This chain uses TRBV11-3 with TRBJ2-7, with TRBD2 matching 8 bases. The sequencing sample was made of PBMCs. The CDR3 DNA sequence: TGTGCCAGCAGTACTAGCGGCTCCTACGAGCAGTACTTC. This translates into CASSTSGSYEQYF.